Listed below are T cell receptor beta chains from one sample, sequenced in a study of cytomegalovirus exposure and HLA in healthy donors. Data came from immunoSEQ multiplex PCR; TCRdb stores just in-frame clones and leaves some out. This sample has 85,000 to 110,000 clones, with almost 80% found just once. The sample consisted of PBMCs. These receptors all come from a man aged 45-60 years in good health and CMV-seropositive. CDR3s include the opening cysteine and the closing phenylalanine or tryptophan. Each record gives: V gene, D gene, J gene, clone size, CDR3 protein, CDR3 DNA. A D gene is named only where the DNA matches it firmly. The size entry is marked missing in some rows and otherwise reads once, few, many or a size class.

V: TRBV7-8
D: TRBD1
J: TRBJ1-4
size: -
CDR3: CASSAEPGQRNEKLFF
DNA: TGTGCCAGCAGCGCAGAACCGGGACAGCGAAATGAAAAACTGTTTTTT

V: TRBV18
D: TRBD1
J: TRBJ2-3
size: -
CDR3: CASSPLRTGSLTDTQYF
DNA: TGTGCCAGCTCACCACTAAGGACAGGGAGCCTCACAGATACGCAGTATTTT

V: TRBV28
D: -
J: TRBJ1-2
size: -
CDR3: CASHKVDRDYGYTF
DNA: TGTGCCAGCCACAAAGTGGACAGAGACTATGGCTACACCTTC

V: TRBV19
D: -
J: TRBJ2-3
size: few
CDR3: CASSMVSALVGADTQYF
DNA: TGTGCCAGTAGTATGGTTAGCGCCCTAGTCGGGGCAGATACGCAGTATTTT

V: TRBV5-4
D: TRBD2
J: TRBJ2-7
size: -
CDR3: CASSLAGLAGREQYF
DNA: TGTGCCAGCAGCTTGGCTGGACTAGCGGGTCGAGAGCAGTACTTC

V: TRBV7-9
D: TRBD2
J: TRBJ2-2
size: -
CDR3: CASSPGGDWSTGELFF
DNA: TGTGCCAGCAGCCCGGGGGGGGACTGGTCCACCGGGGAGCTGTTTTTT

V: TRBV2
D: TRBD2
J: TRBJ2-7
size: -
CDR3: CASSSPGLAYEQYF
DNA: TGTGCCAGCAGTTCTCCGGGACTAGCCTACGAGCAGTACTTC

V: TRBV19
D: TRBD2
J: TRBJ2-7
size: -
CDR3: CASSVGTSGAYEQYF
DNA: TGTGCCAGTAGTGTGGGGACTAGCGGAGCCTACGAGCAGTACTTC

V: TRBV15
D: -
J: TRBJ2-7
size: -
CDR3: CATSRDLSYEQYF
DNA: TGTGCCACCAGCAGAGATCTAAGCTACGAGCAGTACTTC

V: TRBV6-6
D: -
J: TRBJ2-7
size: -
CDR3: CASSSDFYEQYF
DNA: TGTGCCAGCAGTTCGGACTTTTACGAGCAGTACTTC

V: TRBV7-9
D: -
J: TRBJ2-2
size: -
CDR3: CASSLTNDNTGELFF
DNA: TGTGCCAGCAGCTTGACAAATGATAACACCGGGGAGCTGTTTTTT

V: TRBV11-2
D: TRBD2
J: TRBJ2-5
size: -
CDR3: CASSLGLAGSETQYF
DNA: TGTGCCAGCAGCCTGGGACTAGCGGGAAGTGAGACCCAGTACTTC

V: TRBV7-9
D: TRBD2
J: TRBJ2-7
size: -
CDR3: CASSPPGLAFEQYF
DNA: TGTGCCAGCAGCCCCCCGGGACTAGCGTTCGAGCAGTACTTC

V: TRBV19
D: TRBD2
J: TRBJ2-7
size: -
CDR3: CASSPRTSGRVDEQYF
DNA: TGTGCCAGTAGTCCCCGGACTAGCGGGAGGGTCGACGAGCAGTACTTC

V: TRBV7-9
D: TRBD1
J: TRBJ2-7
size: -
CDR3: CASTLSLGTGSYEQYF
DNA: TGTGCCAGCACCCTATCCCTCGGGACAGGGTCTTACGAGCAGTACTTC

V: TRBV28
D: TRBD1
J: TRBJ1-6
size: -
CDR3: CASQPTTGENSPLHF
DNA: TGTGCCAGCCAACCTACGACAGGGGAAAATTCACCCCTCCACTTT

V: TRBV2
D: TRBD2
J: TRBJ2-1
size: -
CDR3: CASRPTSGYNEQFF
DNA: TGTGCCAGCAGGCCGACTAGCGGATACAATGAGCAGTTCTTC

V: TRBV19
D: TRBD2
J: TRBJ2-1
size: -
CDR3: CASTHLGLAGKQFF
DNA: TGTGCCAGTACCCACTTGGGACTAGCGGGGAAGCAGTTCTTC

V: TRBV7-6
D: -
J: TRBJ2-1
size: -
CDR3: CASSQGQGSSYNEQFF
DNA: TGTGCCAGCAGCCAAGGGCAGGGCAGCTCCTACAATGAGCAGTTCTTC

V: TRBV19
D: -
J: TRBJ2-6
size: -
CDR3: CASSAGPPGANVLTF
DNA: TGTGCCAGTAGTGCAGGGCCGCCTGGGGCCAACGTCCTGACTTTC

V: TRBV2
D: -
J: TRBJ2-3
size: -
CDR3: CASSEAPKGFSTDTQYF
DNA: TGTGCCAGCAGTGAAGCGCCGAAGGGGTTTAGCACAGATACGCAGTATTTT

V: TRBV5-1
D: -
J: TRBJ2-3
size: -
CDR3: CASSPGHYTDTQYF
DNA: TGCGCCAGCAGCCCGGGACACTACACAGATACGCAGTATTTT

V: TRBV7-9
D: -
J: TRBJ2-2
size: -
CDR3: CATTQGPSTGELFF
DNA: TGTGCCACTACGCAGGGCCCTAGCACCGGGGAGCTGTTTTTT

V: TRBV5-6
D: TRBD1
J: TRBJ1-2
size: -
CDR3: CASSEGQGAYGYTF
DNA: TGTGCCAGCAGCGAGGGACAGGGGGCCTATGGCTACACCTTC

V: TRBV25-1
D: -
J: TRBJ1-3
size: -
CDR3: CASSEFEGTGDTIYF
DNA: TGTGCCAGCAGTGAATTTGAGGGAACGGGAGACACCATATATTTT

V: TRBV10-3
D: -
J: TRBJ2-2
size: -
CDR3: CAINGRDLGGTGELFF
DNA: TGTGCCATCAACGGCCGGGACCTCGGAGGGACCGGGGAGCTGTTTTTT

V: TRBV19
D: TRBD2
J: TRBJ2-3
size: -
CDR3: CASSILAGGPDTQYF
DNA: TGTGCCAGTAGTATACTAGCGGGAGGTCCAGATACGCAGTATTTT

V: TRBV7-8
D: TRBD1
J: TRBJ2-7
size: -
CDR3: CASTETGSAYEQYF
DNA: TGTGCCAGCACCGAGACAGGGTCGGCGTACGAGCAGTACTTC

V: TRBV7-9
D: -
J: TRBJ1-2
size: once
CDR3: CSSSYARGAVGYTF
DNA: TGTTCCAGCAGTTACGCCCGGGGGGCAGTAGGCTACACCTTC

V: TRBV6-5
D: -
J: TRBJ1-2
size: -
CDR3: CASSSAGRSYGYTF
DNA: TGTGCCAGCAGTTCAGCAGGCCGCAGCTATGGCTACACCTTC

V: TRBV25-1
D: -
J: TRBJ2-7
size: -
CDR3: CASSEFTGYAYEQYF
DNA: TGTGCCAGCAGTGAATTCACAGGTTACGCCTACGAGCAGTACTTC

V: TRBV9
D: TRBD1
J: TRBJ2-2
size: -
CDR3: CASSDDRGSNTGELFF
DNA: TGTGCCAGCAGTGACGACAGGGGGAGTAACACCGGGGAGCTGTTTTTT

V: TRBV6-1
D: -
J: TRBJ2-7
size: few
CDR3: CASSERGNFYEQYF
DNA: TGTGCCAGCAGTGAACGAGGGAACTTCTACGAGCAGTACTTC

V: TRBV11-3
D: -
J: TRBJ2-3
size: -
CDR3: CASSFSSTDTQYF
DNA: TGTGCCAGCAGCTTTTCGAGCACAGATACGCAGTATTTT

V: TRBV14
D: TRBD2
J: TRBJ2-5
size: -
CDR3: CASSQAGGYETQYF
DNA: TGTGCCAGCAGCCAGGCGGGAGGATACGAGACCCAGTACTTC

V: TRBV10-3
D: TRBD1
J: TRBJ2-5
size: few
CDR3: CAISLDRVKTQYF
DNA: TGTGCCATCAGTTTGGACAGGGTGAAGACCCAGTACTTC

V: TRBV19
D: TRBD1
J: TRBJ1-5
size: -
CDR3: CASSIGTGKQGQPQHF
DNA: TGTGCCAGTAGTATCGGGACAGGCAAACAAGGCCAGCCCCAGCATTTT

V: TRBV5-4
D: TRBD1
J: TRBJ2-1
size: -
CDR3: CASSETGGDEQFF
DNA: TGTGCCAGCAGCGAGACAGGGGGAGATGAGCAGTTCTTC

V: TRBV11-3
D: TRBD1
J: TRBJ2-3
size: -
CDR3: CASSRQTGGVTDTQYF
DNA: TGTGCCAGCAGCCGCCAGACAGGGGGAGTCACAGATACGCAGTATTTT

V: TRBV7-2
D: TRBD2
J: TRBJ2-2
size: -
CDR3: CASSPGGANTGELFF
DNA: TGTGCCAGCAGCCCCGGGGGGGCGAACACCGGGGAGCTGTTTTTT

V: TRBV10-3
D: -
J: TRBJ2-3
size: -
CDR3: CAISEREGTDTQYF
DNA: TGTGCCATCAGTGAAAGGGAGGGCACAGATACGCAGTATTTT

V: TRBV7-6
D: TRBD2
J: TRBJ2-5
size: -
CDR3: CASSLGGLAGDIRETQYF
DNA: TGTGCCAGCAGCTTAGGGGGACTAGCGGGAGATATTAGGGAGACCCAGTACTTC

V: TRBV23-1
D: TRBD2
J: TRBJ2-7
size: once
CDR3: CASSQSNGTNYEQYF
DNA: TGCGCCAGCAGTCAATCAAACGGGACTAACTACGAGCAGTACTTC

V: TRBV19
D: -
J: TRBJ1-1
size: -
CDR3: CASPDRENTEAFF
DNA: TGTGCCAGCCCCGACAGAGAGAACACTGAAGCTTTCTTT

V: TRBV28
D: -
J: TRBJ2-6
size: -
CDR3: CASSVRTAPLSGANVLTF
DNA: TGTGCCAGCAGTGTCCGGACAGCTCCCCTCTCTGGGGCCAACGTCCTGACTTTC

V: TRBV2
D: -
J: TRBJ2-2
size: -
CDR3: CASTGAAGTGELFF
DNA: TGTGCCAGCACCGGCGCCGCGGGGACCGGGGAGCTGTTTTTT

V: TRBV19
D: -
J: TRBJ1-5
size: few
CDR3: CASSRAGDGNQPQHF
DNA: TGTGCCAGTAGTAGGGCGGGGGATGGCAATCAGCCCCAGCATTTT

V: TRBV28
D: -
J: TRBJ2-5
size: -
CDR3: CASIGGTVQETQYF
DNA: TGTGCCAGCATAGGGGGGACAGTCCAAGAGACCCAGTACTTC

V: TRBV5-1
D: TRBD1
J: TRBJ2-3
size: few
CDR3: CASSDDRASTDTQYF
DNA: TGCGCCAGCAGCGATGACAGGGCCAGCACAGATACGCAGTATTTT

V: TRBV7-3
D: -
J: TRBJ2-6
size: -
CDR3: CASSLMGAGANVLTF
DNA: TGTGCCAGCAGCTTAATGGGAGCTGGGGCCAACGTCCTGACTTTC

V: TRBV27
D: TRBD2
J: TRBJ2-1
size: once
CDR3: CASSPTSGRYNEQFF
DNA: TGTGCCAGCAGCCCGACTAGCGGGAGGTATAATGAGCAGTTCTTC

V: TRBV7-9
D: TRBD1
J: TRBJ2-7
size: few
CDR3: CASSSTGGRTYEQYF
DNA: TGTGCCAGCAGCTCAACAGGGGGGCGGACCTACGAGCAGTACTTC

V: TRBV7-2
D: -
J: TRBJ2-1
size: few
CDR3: CASSLPGLTEGGYNEQFF
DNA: TGTGCCAGCAGCTTACCCGGACTCACCGAAGGGGGCTACAATGAGCAGTTCTTC